The 10 T cell receptor beta chains reported below all come from one sample, sequenced in a study of vaccination effects on CD4 cells after COVID-19. For these receptors, no antigen is known. Viral peptide pool expansion of antigen-specific CD4+ T cells preceded sequencing in the ViraFEST assay. CD4+ T cells were isolated after about nine days of culture. Sequencing used immunoSEQ multiplex PCR; TCRdb keeps in-frame clones, though not all of them. Found here are approximately 54,000 clones, over 75% of them singletons; the top ten hold 2.4%. This material consisted of CD4+ T cells from PBMCs cultured with HCoV-229E spike peptides, taken before COVID-19 vaccination. The source of these receptors is a human donor who received a COVID-19 vaccine.

The chain employs TRBV3-1 (or the pseudogene TRBV3-2) and TRBJ1-1; D possibly corresponds to TRBD1 (5 bases). Germline V gene lookup returns CDR1 LGHDT and CDR2 YNNKEL (reference sequence). Trimming cost V 0 bases and J 1 base, with 9 bases left between them. The CDR3 extends over 15 amino acids. The CDR3 nucleotides read TGTGCCAGCAGCCAAGACGACAGCCCGAACACTGAAGCTTTCTTT. This encodes CASSQDDSPNTEAFF.

This clone showed up just once. The chain combines TRBV10-1 with TRBJ2-5; TRBD2 agrees at 11 bases. Unmatched junction bases numbered 3, after V lost 2 bases and J lost 1 base. Germline V gives CDR1 WNHNN, CDR2 SYGVQD (reference sequence). There are 16 residues in the CDR3. The CDR3: CASSESLAGGQETQYF. The CDR3 region has the DNA TGCGCCAGCAGTGAGAGCCTAGCGGGGGGCCAAGAGACCCAGTACTTC.

This chain joins TRBV5-1 and TRBJ1-5, with D unresolved. The CDR3 spans 14 residues. CDR1 and CDR2 from the germline V gene are SGHRS and YFSETQ. V lost 4 bases, J lost 6 bases, and 14 bases lay in between. As DNA, the CDR3 is TGCGCCAGCAGCCCTGGGGTCCTTGGTCAGCCCCAGCATTTT. The encoded protein is CASSPGVLGQPQHF.

The chain is built from TRBV2 and TRBJ2-5; 8 positions match TRBD2. The CDR3 sequence is 14 residues long. V was pared by 5 bases and J by 1 base, with 3 bases of the junction left unmatched. The V gene's germline CDR1 is SNHLY and CDR2 FYNNEI. The CDR3 sequence: CASSQTSGQETQYF. For the CDR3, the DNA is TGTGCCAGCAGTCAAACTAGCGGCCAAGAGACCCAGTACTTC.

This chain connects TRBV10-2 to TRBJ2-7, with 11 bases aligning to TRBD1. The J segment lost 4 bases and the V segment lost 4 bases, leaving 6 bases of the junction unmatched. CDR3 length: 15 amino acids. Germline V CDR1 and CDR2: WSHSY, SAAADI. The CDR3 bases are TGCGCCAGCAGTGTCGTGGGGACAGGGGGTTACGAGCAGTACGTC. This sequence encodes CASSVVGTGGYEQYV.

V usage is TRBV19 and J usage is TRBJ1-4, with D possibly TRBD1 on 5 matching bases. Looked up from germline, CDR1 is LNHDA and CDR2 is SQIVND (reference sequence). This CDR3 is 14 amino acids long. Trimming took 2 bases from V and 8 from J, leaving 12 bases between them. CDR3 in DNA: TGTGCCAGTAGTATACCCCAGGGAAGCGAAAAACTGTTTTTT. The encoded protein is CASSIPQGSEKLFF.

In this sample, this clone turned up once. This CDR3 reads CASSWGQLNTEAFF. In DNA, the CDR3 is TGTGCCAGCAGCTGGGGACAGCTGAACACTGAAGCTTTCTTT. The rearrangement joins TRBV9 to TRBJ1-1; 7 bases fit TRBD1. Germline lookup yields CDR1 SGDLS and CDR2 YYNGEE. Unmatched junction bases numbered 3, after V lost 4 bases and J lost 0 bases. The CDR3 runs 14 residues.

The CDR3 DNA sequence: TGTGCCAGCAGCATTTATCCCATGAACACTGAAGCTTTCTTT. Protein product: CASSIYPMNTEAFF. The chain has TRBV5-5 and TRBJ1-1; no firm D call. The CDR3 sequence is 14 residues long. Trimming stripped 4 bases from V and 0 bases from J, with 10 bases between. Germline values: CDR1 SGHKS, CDR2 YYEKEE (reference sequence).

This clone occurred once. This rearrangement joins TRBV12-3 or TRBV12-4 to TRBJ2-2; 8 bases are shared with TRBD1. The V gene end was trimmed by 11 bases and the J gene end by 5 bases; junction bases not matched to a gene: 7. The CDR3 loop spans 13 amino acids. The CDR3 protein is CAGRDRSTGELFF. The CDR3 DNA is TGTGCCGGCCGGGACAGGAGTACCGGGGAGCTGTTTTTT.

The V and J genes are TRBV28 and TRBJ1-2; D ambiguous. CDR1 is MDHEN and CDR2 is SYDVKM in the germline V gene. The length of the CDR3 is 11 residues. V was cut by 6 bases and J by 6 bases, with 8 bases left in between. CDR3 bases: TGTGCCAGCAGCGCCCTAGATGGCTACACCTTC. Translated: CASSALDGYTF.